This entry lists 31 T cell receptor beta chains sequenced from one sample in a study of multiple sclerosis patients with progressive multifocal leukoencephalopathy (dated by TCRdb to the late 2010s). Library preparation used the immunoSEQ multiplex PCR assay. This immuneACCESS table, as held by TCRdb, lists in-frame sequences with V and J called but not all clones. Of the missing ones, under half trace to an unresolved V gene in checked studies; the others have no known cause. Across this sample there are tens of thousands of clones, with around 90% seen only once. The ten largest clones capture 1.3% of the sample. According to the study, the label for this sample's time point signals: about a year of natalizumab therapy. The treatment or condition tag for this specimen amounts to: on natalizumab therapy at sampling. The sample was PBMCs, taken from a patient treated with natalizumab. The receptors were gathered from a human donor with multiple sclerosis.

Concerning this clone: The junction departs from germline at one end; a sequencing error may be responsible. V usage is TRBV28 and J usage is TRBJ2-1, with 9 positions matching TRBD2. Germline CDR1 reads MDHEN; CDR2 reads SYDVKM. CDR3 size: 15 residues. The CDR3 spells CASGLAGVVSYEQFF. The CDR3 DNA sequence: TGTGCCAGCGGTTTAGCGGGGGTGGTTAGCTATGAGCAGTTCTTC. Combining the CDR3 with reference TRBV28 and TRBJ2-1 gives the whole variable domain DVKVTQSSRYLVKRTGEKVFLECVQDMDHENMFWYRQDPGLGLRLIYFSYDVKMKEKGDIPEGYSVSREKKERFSLILESASTNQTSMYLCASGLAGVVSYEQFFGPGTRLTVL.

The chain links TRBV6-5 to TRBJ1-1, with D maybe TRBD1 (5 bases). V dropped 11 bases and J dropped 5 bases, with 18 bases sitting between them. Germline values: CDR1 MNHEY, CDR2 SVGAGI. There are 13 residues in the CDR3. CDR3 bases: TGTGCCGTACGCAGGGTTTCAGGGACTGAAGCTTTCTTT. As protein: CAVRRVSGTEAFF.

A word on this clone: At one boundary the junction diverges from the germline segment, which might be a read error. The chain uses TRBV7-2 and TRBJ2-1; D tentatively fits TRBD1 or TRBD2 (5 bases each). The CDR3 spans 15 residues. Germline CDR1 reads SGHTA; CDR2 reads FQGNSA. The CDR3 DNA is TGTGCCGGCAGCTCTACTTCCGGGACCCGGAATGAGCAGTTCTTC. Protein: CAGSSTSGTRNEQFF. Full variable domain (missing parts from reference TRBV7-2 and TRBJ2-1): GAGVSQSPSNKVTEKGKDVELRCDPISGHTALYWYRQSLGQGLEFLIYFQGNSAPDKSGLPSDRFSAERTGGSVSTLTIQRTQQEDSAVYLCAGSSTSGTRNEQFFGPGTRLTVL.

In DNA form, the CDR3 reads TGTGCCAGCAGTTTGACAGGGGCTCATCAGCCCCAGCATTTT. It translates to CASSLTGAHQPQHF. V and J are TRBV6-5 and TRBJ1-5, with 8 bases lining up with TRBD1. Germline V gene sequence: CDR1 MNHEY, CDR2 SVGAGI. The CDR3 is 14 residues long. The trim removed 4 bases at V and 5 bases at J, leaving 4 bases unmatched.

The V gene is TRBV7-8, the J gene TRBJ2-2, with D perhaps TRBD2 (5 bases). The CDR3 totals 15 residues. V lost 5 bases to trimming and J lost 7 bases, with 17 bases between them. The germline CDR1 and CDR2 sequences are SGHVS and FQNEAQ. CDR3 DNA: TGTGCCAGCAGCCGAGGTGCAACGGGGAGCGGGGAGCTGTTTTTT. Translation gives CASSRGATGSGELFF.

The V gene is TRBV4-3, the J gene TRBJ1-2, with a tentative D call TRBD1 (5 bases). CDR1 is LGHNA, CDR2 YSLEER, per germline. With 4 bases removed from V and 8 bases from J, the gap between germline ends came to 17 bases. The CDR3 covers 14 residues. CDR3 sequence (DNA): TGCGCCAGCAGCCCTACTGACAGACGGGAAGGCTACACCTTC. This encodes CASSPTDRREGYTF.

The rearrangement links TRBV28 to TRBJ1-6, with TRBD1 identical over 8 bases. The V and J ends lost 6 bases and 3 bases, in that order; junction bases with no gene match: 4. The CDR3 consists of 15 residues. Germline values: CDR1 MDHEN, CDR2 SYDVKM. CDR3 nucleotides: TGTGCCAGCAGCCCGGACAGGGACTATAATTCACCCCTCCACTTT. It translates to CASSPDRDYNSPLHF.

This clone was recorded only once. CDR3 bases: TGTGCCAGCACGACAGGAGGAAATTCACCCCTCCACTTT. Translation: CASTTGGNSPLHF. The chain uses TRBV9 and TRBJ1-6, with D perhaps TRBD1 (6 bases). Trimming removed 6 bases at V and 7 bases at J, with 11 bases between. The V gene's germline CDR1 is SGDLS and CDR2 YYNGEE. The CDR3 is made up of 13 amino acids.

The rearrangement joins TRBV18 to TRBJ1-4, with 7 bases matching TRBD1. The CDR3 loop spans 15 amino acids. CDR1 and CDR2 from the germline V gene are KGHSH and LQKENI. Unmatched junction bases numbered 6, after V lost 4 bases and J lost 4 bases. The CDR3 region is CASSREGAFNEKLFF. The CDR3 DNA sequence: TGTGCCAGCTCACGAGAGGGGGCCTTTAATGAAAAACTGTTTTTT.

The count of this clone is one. The CDR3 sequence is CAWSRDRGHGYTF. The DNA of the CDR3 is TGTGCCTGGAGTAGGGACAGGGGCCATGGCTACACCTTC. The chain uses TRBV30 and TRBJ1-2, with 10 bases lining up with TRBD1. Looked up from germline, CDR1 is GTSNPN and CDR2 is SVGIG (reference sequence). V dropped 2 bases and J dropped 6; count of bases not matched to a gene: 3. The CDR3 contains 13 residues.

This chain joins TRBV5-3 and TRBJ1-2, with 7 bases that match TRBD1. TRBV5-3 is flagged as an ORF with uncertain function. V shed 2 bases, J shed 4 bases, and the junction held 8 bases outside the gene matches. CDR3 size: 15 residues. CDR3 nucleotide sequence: TGTGCCAGAAGCTTAAAACCCGACAGGGCCTATGGCTACACCTTC. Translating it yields CARSLKPDRAYGYTF.

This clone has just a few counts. The chain's CDR3 is CASSQGTGGNQPQHF. CDR3 nucleotides: TGCGCCAGCAGCCAGGGGACAGGGGGTAATCAGCCCCAGCATTTT. This rearrangement joins TRBV5-1 to TRBJ1-5; 11 nucleotides match TRBD1. In germline, CDR1 is SGHRS, CDR2 YFSETQ. With V trimmed by 4 bases and J by 4 bases, 4 bases remained unmatched. This CDR3 has 15 amino acids.

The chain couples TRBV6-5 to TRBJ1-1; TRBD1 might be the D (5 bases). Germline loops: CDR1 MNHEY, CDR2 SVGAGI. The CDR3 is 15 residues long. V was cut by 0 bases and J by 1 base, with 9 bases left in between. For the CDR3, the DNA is TGTGCCAGCAGTTACTCCCGGGGGACGAACACTGAAGCTTTCTTT. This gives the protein CASSYSRGTNTEAFF.

In nucleotides, the CDR3 is TGTGCCAGCAGCTTTCGGAGGGGGCCGGTCACTGAAGCTTTCTTT. Translated: CASSFRRGPVTEAFF. The chain has TRBV11-2 and TRBJ1-1; 7 bases are a match to TRBD1. J lost 4 bases, V lost 3 bases, and 8 bases had no gene match. Germline V gene lookup returns CDR1 SGHAT and CDR2 FQNNGV. The CDR3 extends over 15 amino acids.

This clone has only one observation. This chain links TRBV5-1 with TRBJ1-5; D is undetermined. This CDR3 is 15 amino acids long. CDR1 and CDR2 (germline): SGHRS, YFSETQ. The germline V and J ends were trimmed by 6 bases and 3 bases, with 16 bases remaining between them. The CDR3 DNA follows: TGCGCCAGCAAGATCACCTCCGGTGACAATCAGCCCCAGCATTTT. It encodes CASKITSGDNQPQHF.

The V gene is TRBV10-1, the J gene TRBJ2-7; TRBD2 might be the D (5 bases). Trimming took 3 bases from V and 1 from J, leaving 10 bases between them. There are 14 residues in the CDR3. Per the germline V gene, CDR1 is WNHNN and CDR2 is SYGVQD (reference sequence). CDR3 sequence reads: CASSDPDSSYEQYF. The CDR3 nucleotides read TGCGCCAGCAGTGATCCGGACTCATCCTACGAGCAGTACTTC.

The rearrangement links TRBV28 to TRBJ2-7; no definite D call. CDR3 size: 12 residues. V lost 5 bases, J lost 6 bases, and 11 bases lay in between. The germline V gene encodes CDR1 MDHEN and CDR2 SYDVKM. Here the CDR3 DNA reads TGTGCCAGCAGTCCAGCACATGGCGAGCAGTACTTC. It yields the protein CASSPAHGEQYF.

This CDR3 is CASSLEHFYEQYF. CDR3 coding DNA: TGTGCCAGCAGCTTGGAACACTTCTACGAGCAGTACTTC. The chain has TRBV5-6 and TRBJ2-7; D gene uncertain. Germline V lookup: CDR1 SGHDT, CDR2 YYEEEE. The CDR3 has 13 amino acids. V was clipped by 0 bases and J by 3 bases, with 7 bases between them.

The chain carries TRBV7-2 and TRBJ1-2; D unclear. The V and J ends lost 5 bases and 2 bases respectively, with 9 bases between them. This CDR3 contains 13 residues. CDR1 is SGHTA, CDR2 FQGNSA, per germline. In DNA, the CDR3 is TGTGCCAGCAGCCCTGACGGAAACTATGGCTACACCTTC. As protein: CASSPDGNYGYTF.

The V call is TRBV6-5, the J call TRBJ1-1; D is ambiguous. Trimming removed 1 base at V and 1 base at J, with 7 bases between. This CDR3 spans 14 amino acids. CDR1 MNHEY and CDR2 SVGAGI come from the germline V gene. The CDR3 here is CASSYWGKNTEAFF. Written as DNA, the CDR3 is TGTGCCAGCAGTTACTGGGGAAAGAACACTGAAGCTTTCTTT.

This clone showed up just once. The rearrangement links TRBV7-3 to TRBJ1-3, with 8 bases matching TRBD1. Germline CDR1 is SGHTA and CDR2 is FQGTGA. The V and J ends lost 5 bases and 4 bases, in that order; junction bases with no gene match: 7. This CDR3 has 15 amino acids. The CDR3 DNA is TGTGCCAGCAGCACCCGGACAGGGCCAGGAAACACCATATATTTT. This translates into CASSTRTGPGNTIYF.

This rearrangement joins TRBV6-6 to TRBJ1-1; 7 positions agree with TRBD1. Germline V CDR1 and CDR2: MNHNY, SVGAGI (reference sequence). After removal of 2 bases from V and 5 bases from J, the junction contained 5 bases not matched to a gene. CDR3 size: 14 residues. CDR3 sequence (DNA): TGTGCCAGCAGTTACCGGACAGGTGGAACTGAAGCTTTCTTT. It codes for CASSYRTGGTEAFF.

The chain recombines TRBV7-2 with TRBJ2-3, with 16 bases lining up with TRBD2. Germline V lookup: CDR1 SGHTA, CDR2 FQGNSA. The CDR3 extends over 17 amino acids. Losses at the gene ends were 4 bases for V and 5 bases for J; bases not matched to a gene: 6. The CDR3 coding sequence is TGTGCCAGCAGCTCGGGACTAGCGGGGGGGATAAGAGATACGCAGTATTTT. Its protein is CASSSGLAGGIRDTQYF. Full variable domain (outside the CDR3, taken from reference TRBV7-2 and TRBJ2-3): GAGVSQSPSNKVTEKGKDVELRCDPISGHTALYWYRQSLGQGLEFLIYFQGNSAPDKSGLPSDRFSAERTGGSVSTLTIQRTQQEDSAVYLCASSSGLAGGIRDTQYFGPGTRLTVL.

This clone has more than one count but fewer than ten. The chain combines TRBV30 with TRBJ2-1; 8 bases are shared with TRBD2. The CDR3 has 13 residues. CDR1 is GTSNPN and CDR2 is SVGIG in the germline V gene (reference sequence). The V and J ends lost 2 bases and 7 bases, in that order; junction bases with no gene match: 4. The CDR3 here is CAWSPGGGNEQFF. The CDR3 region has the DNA TGTGCCTGGAGTCCCGGGGGGGGGAATGAGCAGTTCTTC.

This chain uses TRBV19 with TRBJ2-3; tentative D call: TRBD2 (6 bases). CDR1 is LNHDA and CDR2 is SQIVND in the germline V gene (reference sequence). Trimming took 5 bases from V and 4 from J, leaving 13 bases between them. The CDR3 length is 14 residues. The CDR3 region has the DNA TGTGCCAGTAGTCGGAGGGTAGCTGCAGATACGCAGTATTTT. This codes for CASSRRVAADTQYF.

As DNA, the CDR3 is TGTGCCAGCAGTCCCCAGCGGGGCACAGATACGCAGTATTTT. It translates to CASSPQRGTDTQYF. The chain links TRBV27 to TRBJ2-3, with a possible D match to TRBD2 (6 bases). The germline V gene has CDR1 MNHEY and CDR2 SMNVEV (reference sequence). The CDR3 contains 14 residues. V lost 5 bases and J 1 base, leaving 10 bases between the germline ends.

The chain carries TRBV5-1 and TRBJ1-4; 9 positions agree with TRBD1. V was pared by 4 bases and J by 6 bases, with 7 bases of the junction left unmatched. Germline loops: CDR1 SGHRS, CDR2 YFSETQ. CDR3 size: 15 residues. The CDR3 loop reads CASSRSDRGDEKLFF. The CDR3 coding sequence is TGCGCCAGCAGCCGCAGCGACAGGGGGGATGAAAAACTGTTTTTT.

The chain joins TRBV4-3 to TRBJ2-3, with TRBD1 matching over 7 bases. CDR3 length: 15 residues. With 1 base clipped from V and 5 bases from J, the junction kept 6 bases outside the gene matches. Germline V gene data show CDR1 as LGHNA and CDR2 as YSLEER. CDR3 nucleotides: TGCGCCAGCAGCCAAGCACGACAGGGTTTAGATACGCAGTATTTT. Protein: CASSQARQGLDTQYF.

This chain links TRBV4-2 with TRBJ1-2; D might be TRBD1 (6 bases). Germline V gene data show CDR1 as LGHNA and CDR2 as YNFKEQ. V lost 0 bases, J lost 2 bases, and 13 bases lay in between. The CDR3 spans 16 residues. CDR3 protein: CASSQDSQGRNYGYTF. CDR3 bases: TGTGCCAGCAGCCAAGATAGTCAGGGGAGGAACTATGGCTACACCTTC.

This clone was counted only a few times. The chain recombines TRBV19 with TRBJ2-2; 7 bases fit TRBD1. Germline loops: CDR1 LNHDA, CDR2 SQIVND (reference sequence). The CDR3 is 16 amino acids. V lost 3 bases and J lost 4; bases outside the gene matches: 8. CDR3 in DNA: TGTGCCAGTAGTATGGACAGGTCCCGAGGCACCGGGGAGCTGTTTTTT. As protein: CASSMDRSRGTGELFF.

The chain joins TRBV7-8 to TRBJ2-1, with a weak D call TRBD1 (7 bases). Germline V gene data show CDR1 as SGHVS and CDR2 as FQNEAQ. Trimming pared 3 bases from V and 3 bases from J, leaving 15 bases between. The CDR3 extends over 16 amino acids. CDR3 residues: CASSLEDREDYNEQFF. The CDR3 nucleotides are TGTGCCAGCAGCTTGGAAGACAGGGAGGACTACAATGAGCAGTTCTTC.